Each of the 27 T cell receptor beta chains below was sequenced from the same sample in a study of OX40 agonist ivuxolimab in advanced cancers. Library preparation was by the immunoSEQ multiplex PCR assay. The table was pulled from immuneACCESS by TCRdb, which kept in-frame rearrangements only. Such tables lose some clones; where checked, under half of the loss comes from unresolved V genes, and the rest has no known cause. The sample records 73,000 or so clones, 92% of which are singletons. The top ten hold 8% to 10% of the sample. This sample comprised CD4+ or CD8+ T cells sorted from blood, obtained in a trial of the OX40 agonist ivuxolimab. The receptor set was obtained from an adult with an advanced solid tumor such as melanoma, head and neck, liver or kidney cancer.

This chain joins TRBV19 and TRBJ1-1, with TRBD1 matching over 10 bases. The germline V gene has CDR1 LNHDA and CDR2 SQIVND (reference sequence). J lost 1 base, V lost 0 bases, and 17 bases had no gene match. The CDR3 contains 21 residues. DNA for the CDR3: TGTGCCAGTAGTATAGAGGGGACAGGGGCCAACGCAGGTCTCCGGAACACTGAAGCTTTCTTT. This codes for CASSIEGTGANAGLRNTEAFF.

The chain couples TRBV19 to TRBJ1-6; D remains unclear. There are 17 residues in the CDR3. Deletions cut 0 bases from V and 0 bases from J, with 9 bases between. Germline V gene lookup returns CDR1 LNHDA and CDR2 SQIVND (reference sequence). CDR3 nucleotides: TGTGCCAGTAGTATAGATCTACAGAGCTCCTATAATTCACCCCTCCACTTT. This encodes CASSIDLQSSYNSPLHF.

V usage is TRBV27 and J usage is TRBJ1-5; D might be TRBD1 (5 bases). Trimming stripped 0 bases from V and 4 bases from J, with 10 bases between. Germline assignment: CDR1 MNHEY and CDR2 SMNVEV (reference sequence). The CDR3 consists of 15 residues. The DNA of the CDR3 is TGTGCCAGCAGTTTATCGTCAGGGCCGAATCAGCCCCAGCATTTT. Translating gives CASSLSSGPNQPQHF.

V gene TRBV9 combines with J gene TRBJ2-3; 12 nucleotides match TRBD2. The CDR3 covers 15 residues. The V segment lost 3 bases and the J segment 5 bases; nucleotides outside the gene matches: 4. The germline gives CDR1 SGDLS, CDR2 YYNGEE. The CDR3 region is CASSASSGGGDTQYF. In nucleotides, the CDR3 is TGTGCCAGCAGCGCCTCTAGCGGGGGGGGAGATACGCAGTATTTT. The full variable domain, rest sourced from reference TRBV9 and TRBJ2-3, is DSGVTQTPKHLITATGQRVTLRCSPRSGDLSVYWYQQSLDQGLQFLIQYYNGEERAKGNILERFSAQQFPDLHSELNLSSLELGDSALYFCASSASSGGGDTQYFGPGTRLTVL.

CDR3: CASSDLNEQFF. As DNA, the CDR3 is TGTGCCAGCAGTGACCTCAATGAGCAGTTCTTC. The chain carries TRBV25-1 and TRBJ2-1; D gene ambiguous. Per germline, CDR1 MGHDK and CDR2 SYGVNS. V was trimmed by 3 bases and J by 6 bases, leaving 3 bases between them. This CDR3 has 11 amino acids.

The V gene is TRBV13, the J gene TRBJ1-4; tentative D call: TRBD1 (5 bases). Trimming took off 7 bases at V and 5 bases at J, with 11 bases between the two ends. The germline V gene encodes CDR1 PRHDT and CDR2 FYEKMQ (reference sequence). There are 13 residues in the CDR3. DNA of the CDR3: TGTGCCAGCAACCCTGAGGGGAATGAAAAACTGTTTTTT. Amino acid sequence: CASNPEGNEKLFF.

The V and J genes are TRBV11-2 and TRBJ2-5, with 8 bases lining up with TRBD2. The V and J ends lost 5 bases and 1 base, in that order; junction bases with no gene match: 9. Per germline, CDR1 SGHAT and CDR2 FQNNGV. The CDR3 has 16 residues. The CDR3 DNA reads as TGTGCCAGCAGCCCGGGAGGGCAGGGCCCCCAAGAGACCCAGTACTTC. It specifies CASSPGGQGPQETQYF.

The CDR3 DNA is TGTGCCACTCAAGAACAGGGGGCGAACACCGGGGAGCTGTTTTTT. This gives the protein CATQEQGANTGELFF. This chain connects TRBV2 to TRBJ2-2, with TRBD1 identical over 8 bases. Germline V CDR1 and CDR2: SNHLY, FYNNEI. The CDR3 length is 15 residues. J lost 0 bases, V lost 10 bases, and 7 bases had no gene match.

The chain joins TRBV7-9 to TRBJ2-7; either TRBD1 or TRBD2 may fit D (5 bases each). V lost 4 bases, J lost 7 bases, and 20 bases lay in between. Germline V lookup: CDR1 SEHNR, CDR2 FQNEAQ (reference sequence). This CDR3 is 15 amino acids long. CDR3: CASSSPAGAPGEQYF. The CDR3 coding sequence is TGTGCCAGCAGCTCGCCGGCCGGGGCTCCGGGGGAGCAGTACTTC.

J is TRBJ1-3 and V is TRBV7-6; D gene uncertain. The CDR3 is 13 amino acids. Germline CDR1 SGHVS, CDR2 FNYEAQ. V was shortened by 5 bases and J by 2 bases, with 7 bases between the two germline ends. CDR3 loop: CASSPNPGNTIYF. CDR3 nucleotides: TGTGCCAGCAGCCCGAATCCTGGAAACACCATATATTTT.

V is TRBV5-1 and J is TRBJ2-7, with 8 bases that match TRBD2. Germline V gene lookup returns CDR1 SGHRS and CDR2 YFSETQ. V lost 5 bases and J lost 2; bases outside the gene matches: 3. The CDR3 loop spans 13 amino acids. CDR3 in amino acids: CASSTGGAYEQYF. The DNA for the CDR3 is TGCGCCAGCAGTACCGGGGGGGCCTACGAGCAGTACTTC.

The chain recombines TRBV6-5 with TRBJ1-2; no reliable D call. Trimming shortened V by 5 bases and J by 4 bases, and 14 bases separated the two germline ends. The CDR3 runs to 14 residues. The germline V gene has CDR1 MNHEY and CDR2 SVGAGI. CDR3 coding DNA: TGTGCCAGCAGTATGTCAGAGACCGTCTATGGCTACACCTTC. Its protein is CASSMSETVYGYTF.

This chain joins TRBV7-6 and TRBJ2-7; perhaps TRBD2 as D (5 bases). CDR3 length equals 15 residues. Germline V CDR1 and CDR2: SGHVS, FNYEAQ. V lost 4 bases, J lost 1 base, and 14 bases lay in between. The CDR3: CASSSDGDYSYEQYF. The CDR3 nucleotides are TGTGCCAGCAGCTCGGACGGCGACTATTCCTACGAGCAGTACTTC.

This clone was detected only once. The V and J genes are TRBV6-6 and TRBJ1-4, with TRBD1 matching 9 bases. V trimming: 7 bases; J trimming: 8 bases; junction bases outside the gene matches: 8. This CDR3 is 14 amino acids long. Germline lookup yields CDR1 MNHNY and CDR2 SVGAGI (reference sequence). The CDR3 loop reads CASTPDRGLEKLFF. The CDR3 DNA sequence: TGTGCCAGCACCCCGGACAGGGGATTGGAAAAACTGTTTTTT.

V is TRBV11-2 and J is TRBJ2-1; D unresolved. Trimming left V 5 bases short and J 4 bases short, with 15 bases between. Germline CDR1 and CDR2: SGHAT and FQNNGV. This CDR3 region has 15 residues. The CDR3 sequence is CASSRTPITYNEQFF. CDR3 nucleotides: TGTGCCAGCAGCCGGACCCCCATTACTTACAATGAGCAGTTCTTC.

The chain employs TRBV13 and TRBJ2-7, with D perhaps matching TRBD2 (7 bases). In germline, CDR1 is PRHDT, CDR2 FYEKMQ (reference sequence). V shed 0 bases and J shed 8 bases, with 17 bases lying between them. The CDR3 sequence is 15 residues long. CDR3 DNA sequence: TGTGCCAGCAGCTTAGGGACACGGGGGGCTAGCAAGCAGTACTTC. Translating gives CASSLGTRGASKQYF.

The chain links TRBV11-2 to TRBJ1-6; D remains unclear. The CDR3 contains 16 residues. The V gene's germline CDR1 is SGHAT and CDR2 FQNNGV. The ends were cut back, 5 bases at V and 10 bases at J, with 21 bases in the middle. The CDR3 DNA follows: TGTGCCAGCAGCCCCTCACCGATGGAATTCGGGTCACCCCTCCACTTT. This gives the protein CASSPSPMEFGSPLHF. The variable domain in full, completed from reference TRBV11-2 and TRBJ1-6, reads EAGVAQSPRYKIIEKRQSVAFWCNPISGHATLYWYQQILGQGPKLLIQFQNNGVVDDSQLPKDRFSAERLKGVDSTLKIQPAKLEDSAVYLCASSPSPMEFGSPLHFGNGTRLTVT.

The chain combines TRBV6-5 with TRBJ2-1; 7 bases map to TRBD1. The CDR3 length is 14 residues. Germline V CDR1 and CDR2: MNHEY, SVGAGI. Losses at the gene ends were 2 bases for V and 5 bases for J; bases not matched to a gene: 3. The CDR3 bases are TGTGCCAGCAGTTACGGGGACAGCGACAATGAGCAGTTCTTC. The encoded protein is CASSYGDSDNEQFF.

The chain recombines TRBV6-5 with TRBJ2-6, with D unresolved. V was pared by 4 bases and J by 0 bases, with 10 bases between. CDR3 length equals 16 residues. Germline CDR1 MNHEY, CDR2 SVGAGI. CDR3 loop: CASSSPGSSGANVLTF. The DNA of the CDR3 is TGTGCCAGCAGTTCGCCGGGCAGCTCTGGGGCCAACGTCCTGACTTTC.

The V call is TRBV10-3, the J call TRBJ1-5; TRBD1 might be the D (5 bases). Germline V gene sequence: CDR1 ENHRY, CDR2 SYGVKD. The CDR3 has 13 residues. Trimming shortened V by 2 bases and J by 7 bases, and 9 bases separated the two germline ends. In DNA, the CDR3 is TGTGCCATCAGTGAGGCCAGGGACCAGCCCCAGCATTTT. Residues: CAISEARDQPQHF.

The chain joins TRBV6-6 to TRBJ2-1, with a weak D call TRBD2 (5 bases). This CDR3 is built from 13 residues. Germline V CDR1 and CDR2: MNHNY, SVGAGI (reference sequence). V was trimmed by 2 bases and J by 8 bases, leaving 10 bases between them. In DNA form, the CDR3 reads TGTGCCAGCAGTTACGGGGTCGGGGATGAGCAGTTCTTC. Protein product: CASSYGVGDEQFF.

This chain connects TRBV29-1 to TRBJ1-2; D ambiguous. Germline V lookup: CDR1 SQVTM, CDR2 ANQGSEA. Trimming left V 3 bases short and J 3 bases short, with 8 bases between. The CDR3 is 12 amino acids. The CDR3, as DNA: TGCAGCGTTGACCCGCCTGACTATGGCTACACCTTC. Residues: CSVDPPDYGYTF.

CDR3 coding DNA: TGTGCCGTTTCCGAGGGGGCTGTCTATGGCTACACCTTC. Residues: CAVSEGAVYGYTF. The chain joins TRBV7-2 to TRBJ1-2, with 7 bases fitting TRBD1. The CDR3 loop spans 13 amino acids. The V segment lost 11 bases and the J segment 4 bases; nucleotides outside the gene matches: 10. The germline V gene encodes CDR1 SGHTA and CDR2 FQGNSA.

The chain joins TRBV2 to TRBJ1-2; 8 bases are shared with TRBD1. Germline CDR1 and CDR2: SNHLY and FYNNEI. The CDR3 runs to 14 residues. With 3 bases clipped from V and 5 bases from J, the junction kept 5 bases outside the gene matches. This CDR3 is CASSEAGGDYGYTF. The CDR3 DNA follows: TGTGCCAGCAGTGAGGCAGGGGGCGATTATGGCTACACCTTC.

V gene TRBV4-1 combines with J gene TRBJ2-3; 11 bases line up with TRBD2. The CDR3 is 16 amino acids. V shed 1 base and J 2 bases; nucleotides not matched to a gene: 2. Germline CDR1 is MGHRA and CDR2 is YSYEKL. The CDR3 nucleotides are TGCGCCAGCAGCCAAGCTAGCGGGGGGTTCACAGATACGCAGTATTTT. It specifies CASSQASGGFTDTQYF.

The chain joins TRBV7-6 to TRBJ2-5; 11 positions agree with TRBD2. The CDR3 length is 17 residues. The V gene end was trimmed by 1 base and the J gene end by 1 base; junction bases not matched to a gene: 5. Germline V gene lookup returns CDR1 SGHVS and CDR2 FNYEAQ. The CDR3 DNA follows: TGTGCCAGCAGCTTAGAGGCTAGCGGGGGGTTCCAAGAGACCCAGTACTTC. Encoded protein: CASSLEASGGFQETQYF.

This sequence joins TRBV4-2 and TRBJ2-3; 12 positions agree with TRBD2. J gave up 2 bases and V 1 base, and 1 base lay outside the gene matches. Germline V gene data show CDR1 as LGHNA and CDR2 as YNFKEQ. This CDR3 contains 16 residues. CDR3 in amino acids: CASSQGLAGDTDTQYF. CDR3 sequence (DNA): TGTGCCAGCAGCCAAGGACTAGCGGGGGACACAGATACGCAGTATTTT.